The rows below give T cell receptor beta chains drawn from one sample of a study of vaccination effects on CD4 cells after COVID-19. Method: immunoSEQ multiplex PCR; TCRdb's copy keeps in-frame clones and lacks some. This table holds more than 20,000 clones, 76% found once. Antigen specificity for these receptors is unknown. This specimen was CD4+ T cells from PBMCs cultured with HCoV-NL63 spike peptides, taken before COVID-19 vaccination. The receptors come from a human donor who received a COVID-19 vaccine. CDR3s include the opening cysteine and the closing phenylalanine or tryptophan. Fields, in order: V gene, clone size, J gene, D gene, CDR3 DNA, CDR3 protein. A D gene is named only where the DNA matches it firmly. The listing skips clone size in some rows; elsewhere it reads once, few, many or a size class.

v_call: TRBV4-2; clone_size: -; j_call: TRBJ2-3; d_call: TRBD2; cdr3_nt: TGTGCCAGCAGCAAACGATATAGCGGGAGTAGTACAGATACGCAGTATTTT; cdr3_aa: CASSKRYSGSSTDTQYF
v_call: TRBV12-5; clone_size: -; j_call: TRBJ2-1; d_call: TRBD2; cdr3_nt: TGTGCTAGTGGTTCAGTCTCTAGCGGGATCAATGAGCAGTTCTTC; cdr3_aa: CASGSVSSGINEQFF
v_call: TRBV3-1/TRBV3-2; clone_size: once; j_call: TRBJ2-1; d_call: TRBD2; cdr3_nt: TGTGCCAGCAGTCACTCTAGCGGTGAGCAGTTCTTC; cdr3_aa: CASSHSSGEQFF
v_call: TRBV19; clone_size: -; j_call: TRBJ1-2; d_call: -; cdr3_nt: TGTGCCAGTAGTATAGCCCCCGACCTTAACTATGGCTACACCTTC; cdr3_aa: CASSIAPDLNYGYTF
v_call: TRBV6-6; clone_size: -; j_call: TRBJ2-7; d_call: TRBD1; cdr3_nt: TGTGCCAGCAGTTACACAGGGGGGTCCTACGAGCAGTACTTC; cdr3_aa: CASSYTGGSYEQYF
v_call: TRBV18; clone_size: -; j_call: TRBJ1-1; d_call: TRBD1; cdr3_nt: TGTGCCAGCTCACCTAGACAGGGTGAAGCTTTCTTT; cdr3_aa: CASSPRQGEAFF
v_call: TRBV7-9; clone_size: -; j_call: TRBJ2-7; d_call: -; cdr3_nt: TGTGCCAGCAGCTTCAGCCGGGGGGAGCAGTACTTC; cdr3_aa: CASSFSRGEQYF
v_call: TRBV5-4; clone_size: -; j_call: TRBJ2-7; d_call: TRBD1; cdr3_nt: TGTGCCAGCAGCCCATTCCCGACAGGGGGCGAATACGAGCAGTACTTC; cdr3_aa: CASSPFPTGGEYEQYF
v_call: TRBV7-8; clone_size: -; j_call: TRBJ2-3; d_call: TRBD2; cdr3_nt: TGTGCCAGCAGCTTAGGGCTAGCGGGGGCAGCAGATACGCAGTATTTT; cdr3_aa: CASSLGLAGAADTQYF
v_call: TRBV7-8; clone_size: -; j_call: TRBJ2-1; d_call: -; cdr3_nt: TGTGCCAGCAGCCGGCGGATGAGCTCCTACAATGAGCAGTTCTTC; cdr3_aa: CASSRRMSSYNEQFF
v_call: TRBV5-1; clone_size: once; j_call: TRBJ1-5; d_call: -; cdr3_nt: TGCGCCAGCAGCTTCGGGGATAGCAATCAGCCCCAGCATTTT; cdr3_aa: CASSFGDSNQPQHF
v_call: TRBV6-5; clone_size: -; j_call: TRBJ1-1; d_call: TRBD1; cdr3_nt: TGTGCCAGCAGGGCGACAGGGGATCTATCTGAAGCTTTCTTT; cdr3_aa: CASRATGDLSEAFF
v_call: TRBV6-1; clone_size: -; j_call: TRBJ1-5; d_call: -; cdr3_nt: TGTGCCAGCAGTGATCAGGCTTATAGCAATCAGCCCCAGCATTTT; cdr3_aa: CASSDQAYSNQPQHF
v_call: TRBV2; clone_size: -; j_call: TRBJ2-1; d_call: TRBD1; cdr3_nt: TGTGCCATAATTCGGGGACAGGGGACTGCCTACAATGAGCAGTTCTTC; cdr3_aa: CAIIRGQGTAYNEQFF
v_call: TRBV6-5; clone_size: -; j_call: TRBJ1-2; d_call: -; cdr3_nt: TGTGCCAGCAGTTACGACAGAAACTATGGCTACACCTTC; cdr3_aa: CASSYDRNYGYTF
v_call: TRBV4-1; clone_size: few; j_call: TRBJ2-7; d_call: -; cdr3_nt: TGCGCCAGCAGCTCGCGTACCGGGACCGTCTCCTACGAGCAGTACTTC; cdr3_aa: CASSSRTGTVSYEQYF
v_call: TRBV11-2; clone_size: -; j_call: TRBJ2-1; d_call: -; cdr3_nt: TGTGCCAGCAGCTTAGAAAAGGGGGAGCAGTTCTTC; cdr3_aa: CASSLEKGEQFF
v_call: TRBV10-3; clone_size: few; j_call: TRBJ2-7; d_call: -; cdr3_nt: TGTGCCATCAGTGGGGGACGGGGGCAGGGAACCTACGAGCAGTACTTC; cdr3_aa: CAISGGRGQGTYEQYF
v_call: TRBV5-6; clone_size: -; j_call: TRBJ2-1; d_call: -; cdr3_nt: TGTGCCAGCAGCTTGGTAGGTGGTCTTAGCAATGAGCAGTTCTTC; cdr3_aa: CASSLVGGLSNEQFF
v_call: TRBV24-1; clone_size: -; j_call: TRBJ1-2; d_call: -; cdr3_nt: TGTGCCACCAGTGATGGTAGAACACCCTACATTGGCTACACCTTC; cdr3_aa: CATSDGRTPYIGYTF
v_call: TRBV7-5; clone_size: few; j_call: TRBJ1-1; d_call: -; cdr3_nt: TGTGTCAGAAGCCATAGTACGATAAAAAGGACAAGAATAAACACTGAAGCTTTCTTT; cdr3_aa: CVRSHSTIKRTRINTEAFF
v_call: TRBV10-2; clone_size: -; j_call: TRBJ1-1; d_call: -; cdr3_nt: TGCGCCAGCAGTGAGTTATTGGGAACTTGGGGTGAAGCTTTCTTT; cdr3_aa: CASSELLGTWGEAFF
v_call: TRBV7-2; clone_size: -; j_call: TRBJ1-2; d_call: -; cdr3_nt: TGTGCCAGCACAACCCTCCCCTGGGAGGATGGCTACACCTTC; cdr3_aa: CASTTLPWEDGYTF
v_call: TRBV12-3/TRBV12-4; clone_size: -; j_call: TRBJ2-7; d_call: -; cdr3_nt: TGTGCCAGCAGCCGCCCACAGGCCTACGAGCAGTACTTC; cdr3_aa: CASSRPQAYEQYF
v_call: TRBV30; clone_size: -; j_call: TRBJ1-3; d_call: -; cdr3_nt: TGTGCCTGGAGCGCCGCCACCATATATTTT; cdr3_aa: CAWSAATIYF
v_call: TRBV24-1; clone_size: -; j_call: TRBJ2-5; d_call: -; cdr3_nt: TGTGCCACCAGTGATTCTCGGGGCAGGAGACAAGAGACCCAGTACTTC; cdr3_aa: CATSDSRGRRQETQYF
v_call: TRBV18; clone_size: -; j_call: TRBJ1-4; d_call: TRBD1; cdr3_nt: TGTGCCAGCTCGCCGACAGGGCCTGCTGAAAAACTGTTTTTT; cdr3_aa: CASSPTGPAEKLFF